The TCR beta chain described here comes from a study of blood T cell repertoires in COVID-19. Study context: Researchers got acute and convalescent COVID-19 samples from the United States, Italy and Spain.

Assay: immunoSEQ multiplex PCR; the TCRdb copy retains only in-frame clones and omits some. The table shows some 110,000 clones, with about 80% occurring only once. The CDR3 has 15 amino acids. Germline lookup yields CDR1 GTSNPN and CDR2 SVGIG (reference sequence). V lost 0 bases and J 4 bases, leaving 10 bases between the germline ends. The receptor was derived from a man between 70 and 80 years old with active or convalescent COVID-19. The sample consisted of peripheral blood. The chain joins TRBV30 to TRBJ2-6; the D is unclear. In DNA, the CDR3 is TGTGCCTGGAGTGTGAGAACAGTGGGGGCCAACGTCCTGACTTTC. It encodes CAWSVRTVGANVLTF.